A selection of T cell receptor beta chains follows, all from one sample in a study of human T cells and chemical hapten exposure. Each CDR3 protein gets one entry after TCRdb re-called the RACE reads with MiXCR. The sample lists approximately 84,000 distinct CDR3 sequences, about 9.4% occurring once. Sequencing was performed on whole blood, taken in connection with sensitization to the hapten diphenylcyclopropenone (DPC). These receptors originate from a woman in her twenties or thirties with alopecia areata. Some clones in this sample may be carry-over from other donors' samples. Each CDR3 is given with its conserved first and last residue. D genes are given only for firm matches. Expanded clones get a size class; other rows say once, few or many, or leave the size out.

J gene: TRBJ2-6
V gene: TRBV5-1
D gene: .
clone size: many
CDR3 DNA: TGCGCCAGCAGCTCAACAGACTCTGGGGCCAACGTCCTGACTTTC
CDR3 protein: CASSSTDSGANVLTF

J gene: TRBJ1-1
V gene: TRBV29-1
D gene: .
clone size: many
CDR3 DNA: TGCAGCGCCGGGAACACTGAAGCTTTCTTT
CDR3 protein: CSAGNTEAFF

J gene: TRBJ1-1
V gene: TRBV7-6
D gene: TRBD1
clone size: many
CDR3 DNA: TGTGCCAGCAGCCCCGGACAGGGATTGAACACTGAAGCTTTCTTT
CDR3 protein: CASSPGQGLNTEAFF

J gene: TRBJ2-2
V gene: TRBV9
D gene: .
clone size: few
CDR3 DNA: TGTGCCAGCAGCGTAGCCTTATTCACCGGGGAGCTGTTTTTT
CDR3 protein: CASSVALFTGELFF

J gene: TRBJ2-3
V gene: TRBV7-6
D gene: .
clone size: many
CDR3 DNA: TGTGCCAGCAGCTTAGATCGGTTAACAACAGATACGCAGTATTTT
CDR3 protein: CASSLDRLTTDTQYF

J gene: TRBJ2-2
V gene: TRBV19
D gene: .
clone size: few
CDR3 DNA: TGTGCCAGTAGTACCCTTCCGGGTTCCGGGGAGCTGTTTTTT
CDR3 protein: CASSTLPGSGELFF

J gene: TRBJ2-5
V gene: TRBV20-1
D gene: .
clone size: many
CDR3 DNA: TGCAGTGCTAGCGCAGACACGGCAGCGGAGACCCAGTACTTC
CDR3 protein: CSASADTAAETQYF

J gene: TRBJ2-1
V gene: TRBV28
D gene: TRBD2
clone size: few
CDR3 DNA: TGTGCCAGCAGCCGACGGACTAGCGCCAACAATGAGCAGTTCTTC
CDR3 protein: CASSRRTSANNEQFF

J gene: TRBJ2-1
V gene: TRBV7-6
D gene: TRBD2
clone size: many
CDR3 DNA: TGTGCCAGCAGCTCCCCCTCGGTAGCGGGCCTAGGCAATGAGCAGTTCTTC
CDR3 protein: CASSSPSVAGLGNEQFF

J gene: TRBJ2-4
V gene: TRBV5-1
D gene: .
clone size: .
CDR3 DNA: TGCGCCAGCAGCTTGGGTTGGACCGGGCGGGTCGTCAAAAACATTCAGTACTTC
CDR3 protein: CASSLGWTGRVVKNIQYF

J gene: TRBJ1-5
V gene: TRBV19
D gene: .
clone size: many
CDR3 DNA: TGTGCCAGTAGTATAGGAGGCGGGGGCGGCAATCAGCCCCAGCATTTT
CDR3 protein: CASSIGGGGGNQPQHF

J gene: TRBJ2-2
V gene: TRBV11-2
D gene: TRBD2
clone size: many
CDR3 DNA: TGTGCCAGCAGCCGAGGACTAGCGGGAAACACCGGGGAGCTGTTTTTT
CDR3 protein: CASSRGLAGNTGELFF

J gene: TRBJ2-7
V gene: TRBV7-2
D gene: TRBD2
clone size: many
CDR3 DNA: TGTGCCAGCAGCTTAGCCCCGGGACTAGAGGCCTACGAGCAGTACTTC
CDR3 protein: CASSLAPGLEAYEQYF

J gene: TRBJ2-1
V gene: TRBV7-9
D gene: TRBD2
clone size: few
CDR3 DNA: TGTGCCAGCAGCTTCCCGACTAGCGGGAGGGCCAACTCCTACAATGAGCAGTTCTTC
CDR3 protein: CASSFPTSGRANSYNEQFF

J gene: TRBJ1-1
V gene: TRBV7-3
D gene: .
clone size: many
CDR3 DNA: TGTGCCAGCAGCTTACAGGGAGGAACTGAAGCTTTCTTT
CDR3 protein: CASSLQGGTEAFF

J gene: TRBJ1-5
V gene: TRBV18
D gene: .
clone size: many
CDR3 DNA: TGTGCCAGCTCACCATTATCACAGGGTCTAGGAGAACAGCCCCAGCATTTT
CDR3 protein: CASSPLSQGLGEQPQHF

J gene: TRBJ1-3
V gene: TRBV4-2
D gene: .
clone size: few
CDR3 DNA: TGTGCCAGCAGCCAAGAGTCCCAGGGTATGGGAAACACCATATATTTT
CDR3 protein: CASSQESQGMGNTIYF

J gene: TRBJ2-3
V gene: TRBV6-1
D gene: .
clone size: few
CDR3 DNA: TGTGCCAGCAGTGACGGGACAGGATCCGGGACTAGCCTCGGAGATACGCAGTATTTT
CDR3 protein: CASSDGTGSGTSLGDTQYF

J gene: TRBJ2-1
V gene: TRBV29-1
D gene: TRBD2
clone size: few
CDR3 DNA: TGCAGCGTTGAGGAAAGCGGGATCGCCTACAATGAGCAGTTCTTC
CDR3 protein: CSVEESGIAYNEQFF

J gene: TRBJ2-1
V gene: TRBV28
D gene: .
clone size: many
CDR3 DNA: TGTGCCAGCAGTTTATTGGGGTCTGAGCAGTTCTTC
CDR3 protein: CASSLLGSEQFF

J gene: TRBJ2-3
V gene: TRBV5-4
D gene: TRBD2
clone size: many
CDR3 DNA: TGTGCCAGCAGCCTGGGACTAGCCGCCCGTACAGATACGCAGTATTTT
CDR3 protein: CASSLGLAARTDTQYF

J gene: TRBJ2-2
V gene: TRBV19
D gene: .
clone size: few
CDR3 DNA: TGTGCCAGTAGACGGGTGGGGTACACCGGGGAGCTGTTTTTT
CDR3 protein: CASRRVGYTGELFF

J gene: TRBJ2-1
V gene: TRBV27
D gene: TRBD2
clone size: many
CDR3 DNA: TGTGCCAGCAGTCGGTCCATGGGGGCGGGGGGCCCCAATGAGCAGTTCTTC
CDR3 protein: CASSRSMGAGGPNEQFF

J gene: TRBJ2-7
V gene: TRBV6-2/TRBV6-3
D gene: .
clone size: many
CDR3 DNA: TGTGCCAGCAGTTACTCCGGCGTCCCCCCAAACGAGCAGTACTTC
CDR3 protein: CASSYSGVPPNEQYF

J gene: TRBJ2-3
V gene: TRBV7-8
D gene: .
clone size: many
CDR3 DNA: TGTGCCAGCACCTCAAGGACGGCTGCAGATACGCAGTATTTT
CDR3 protein: CASTSRTAADTQYF

J gene: TRBJ2-7
V gene: TRBV2
D gene: .
clone size: .
CDR3 DNA: TGTACCAGCATGAGTACGGACTCCTACGAGCAGTACTTC
CDR3 protein: CTSMSTDSYEQYF

J gene: TRBJ1-1
V gene: TRBV5-1
D gene: .
clone size: .
CDR3 DNA: TGCGCCAGCAGCACGCCCCAAGGGATGAACACTGAAGCTTTCTTT
CDR3 protein: CASSTPQGMNTEAFF

J gene: TRBJ2-1
V gene: TRBV29-1
D gene: .
clone size: .
CDR3 DNA: TGCAGCATAGCCGCCGGGCAGTTCTTC
CDR3 protein: CSIAAGQFF

J gene: TRBJ2-7
V gene: TRBV28
D gene: .
clone size: .
CDR3 DNA: TGTGCCAGCAGTTTCGGGTGGAGGGACCATCGCTTC
CDR3 protein: CASSFGWRDHRF

J gene: TRBJ1-4
V gene: TRBV20-1
D gene: .
clone size: .
CDR3 DNA: TGCAGTGCTAGAGATCAGGGGACACGGGTTTTT
CDR3 protein: CSARDQGTRVF

J gene: TRBJ2-1
V gene: TRBV7-9
D gene: .
clone size: few
CDR3 DNA: TGTGCCAGCAGCTTAGCAGGGACCAATGAGCAGTTCTTC
CDR3 protein: CASSLAGTNEQFF

J gene: TRBJ2-3
V gene: TRBV4-3
D gene: .
clone size: .
CDR3 DNA: TGCGCCAGCAGCCAAGGACTTCTTAGCGGTTCTAGCACAGATACGCAGTATTTT
CDR3 protein: CASSQGLLSGSSTDTQYF

J gene: TRBJ1-2
V gene: TRBV6-5
D gene: .
clone size: .
CDR3 DNA: TGTGCCAGCAGTTACTCCGGGACCTGGGGCTACACCTTC
CDR3 protein: CASSYSGTWGYTF

J gene: TRBJ2-1
V gene: TRBV18
D gene: TRBD2
clone size: few
CDR3 DNA: TGTGCCAGCTCACCCCCCAGTAGCGGGCTTACAAACAATGAGCAGTTCTTC
CDR3 protein: CASSPPSSGLTNNEQFF

J gene: TRBJ2-4
V gene: TRBV11-3
D gene: .
clone size: many
CDR3 DNA: TGTGCCAGCAGCTTAGCGGGGGCCAAAAACATTCAGTACTTC
CDR3 protein: CASSLAGAKNIQYF

J gene: TRBJ1-4
V gene: TRBV29-1
D gene: .
clone size: .
CDR3 DNA: TGCAGCGTCGCCCAGGGAGGTGGCGAAAAACTGTTTTTT
CDR3 protein: CSVAQGGGEKLFF

J gene: TRBJ2-3
V gene: TRBV20-1
D gene: .
clone size: many
CDR3 DNA: TGCAGTGCTACGGCCAGCGGCACAGATACGCAGTATTTT
CDR3 protein: CSATASGTDTQYF

J gene: TRBJ1-1
V gene: TRBV20-1
D gene: TRBD1
clone size: few
CDR3 DNA: TGCAGTGCTCAGACAGGGGTGAGCACTGAAGCTTTCTTT
CDR3 protein: CSAQTGVSTEAFF

J gene: TRBJ1-1
V gene: TRBV12-5
D gene: TRBD1
clone size: many
CDR3 DNA: TGTGCTAGTGGTCCGCCGGGACAGTCGAACACTGAAGCTTTCTTT
CDR3 protein: CASGPPGQSNTEAFF

J gene: TRBJ2-3
V gene: TRBV5-1
D gene: TRBD1
clone size: few
CDR3 DNA: TGCGCCAGCAGCTGGTCCGGGACAGGGGCAGATACGCAGTATTTT
CDR3 protein: CASSWSGTGADTQYF

J gene: TRBJ2-1
V gene: TRBV7-2
D gene: .
clone size: .
CDR3 DNA: TGTGCCAGCAGCTTAGTCTCGAGTTCGCTTTACAATGAGCAGTTCTTC
CDR3 protein: CASSLVSSSLYNEQFF

J gene: TRBJ2-3
V gene: TRBV6-6
D gene: TRBD2
clone size: many
CDR3 DNA: TGTGCCAGCAGGCTAGCGGGTGCTAGCACAGATACGCAGTATTTT
CDR3 protein: CASRLAGASTDTQYF

J gene: TRBJ1-6
V gene: TRBV7-2
D gene: TRBD1
clone size: many
CDR3 DNA: TGTGCCAGCAGCTCCAAACTGACAGGGATCAATTCACCCCTCCACTTT
CDR3 protein: CASSSKLTGINSPLHF

J gene: TRBJ2-5
V gene: TRBV30
D gene: .
clone size: many
CDR3 DNA: TGTGCCTGGAGTGTAGAGCCGGGAGCCCTAAAAGAGACCCAGTACTTC
CDR3 protein: CAWSVEPGALKETQYF

J gene: TRBJ2-6
V gene: TRBV6-5
D gene: TRBD2
clone size: few
CDR3 DNA: TGTGCCAGCAGGCCGGGACTAGCGGTCTCTGGGGCCAACGTCCTGACTTTC
CDR3 protein: CASRPGLAVSGANVLTF